This record covers a single TCR beta chain. The CDR3 spans 16 residues. Trimming cost V 4 bases and J 4 bases, with 17 bases left between them. Germline CDR1 reads LNHDA; CDR2 reads SQIVND (reference sequence). The data stem from a study of blood T cell repertoires in COVID-19. TCRdb's table, derived via immunoSEQ multiplex PCR, lists solely in-frame clones and lacks some. The sample contains about 140,000 clones, 80% to 90% of which appear only once. This rearrangement joins TRBV19 to TRBJ1-5; D might be TRBD1 (5 bases). Sample: PBMCs or T cells enriched from blood (not recorded which). This TCR came from a man aged 60 to 75 who had recovered from COVID-19. CDR3 in DNA: TGTGCCAGTAGTACTTTTATCCAGGGTAGGAATCAGCCCCAGCATTTT. This gives the protein CASSTFIQGRNQPQHF.